Presented here are 25 T cell receptor beta chains from one specimen sequenced in a study of blood T cells in healthy people across ages. A second PCR of roughly 7 to 11 cycles used a sample-barcoded 5' primer and a J-beta primer mix. TCRdb re-derived calls from the 5' RACE reads in MiXCR, one entry per CDR3 protein. The sample holds just under 550,000 distinct CDR3 sequences; less than 25% are singletons and the top ten take 8.5% to 9.5%. In addition, the sample was reused for a study of T cells of mothers and their children.

Sequences were obtained from blood. Receptors originate from a boy aged 5-17 years in good health.

This chain links TRBV4-3 with TRBJ1-1; TRBD1 aligns across 8 bases. CDR1 is LGHNA and CDR2 is YSLEER in the germline V gene. CDR3 length: 15 amino acids. The J segment lost 1 base and the V segment lost 1 base, leaving 2 bases of the junction unmatched. Written as DNA, the CDR3 is TGCGCCAGCAGCCAAGGGACAGGGACGAACACTGAAGCTTTCTTT. This encodes CASSQGTGTNTEAFF.

The J gene is TRBJ2-7, the V gene TRBV10-3; TRBD1 agrees at 7 bases. The CDR3 extends over 15 amino acids. The junction had 6 bases not matched to a gene; V was cut back by 3 bases and J by 1 base. Germline values: CDR1 ENHRY, CDR2 SYGVKD. The CDR3 DNA reads as TGTGCCATCAGTGAAACCGGGACAGAATCCTACGAGCAGTACTTC. The encoded protein is CAISETGTESYEQYF.

The gene calls are TRBV20-1 and TRBJ2-2; 10 positions match TRBD1. In germline, CDR1 is DFQATT, CDR2 SNEGSKA (reference sequence). V lost 6 bases and J lost 4; bases outside the gene matches: 8. This CDR3 is built from 15 residues. The CDR3 here is CSAPRQGASTGELFF. In DNA, the CDR3 is TGCAGTGCACCCCGACAGGGGGCGAGCACCGGGGAGCTGTTTTTT.

This clonotype was seen more than once but under ten times. J is TRBJ1-4 and V is TRBV20-1, with 10 bases that match TRBD1. CDR1 is DFQATT, CDR2 SNEGSKA, per germline (reference sequence). The CDR3 length is 16 residues. V lost 5 bases, J lost 0 bases, and 6 bases stayed unmatched. This chain's CDR3 is CSAFGTGDATNEKLFF. The CDR3 bases are TGCAGTGCTTTTGGGACAGGGGATGCAACTAATGAAAAACTGTTTTTT.

The chain employs TRBV12-3 or TRBV12-4 and TRBJ2-3; 7 bases line up with TRBD2. The V segment lost 5 bases and the J segment 4 bases; nucleotides outside the gene matches: 6. CDR3 size: 14 residues. CDR3 sequence reads: CASSVSAGADTQYF. CDR3 bases: TGTGCCAGCAGTGTCAGCGCGGGGGCAGATACGCAGTATTTT.

V usage is TRBV25-1 and J usage is TRBJ1-2; no clear D. The germline V gene encodes CDR1 MGHDK and CDR2 SYGVNS. There are 12 residues in the CDR3. The germline V and J ends were trimmed by 1 base and 5 bases, with 5 bases remaining between them. In nucleotides, the CDR3 is TGTGCCAGCAGTGAATCTGAGTATGGCTACACCTTC. Protein sequence: CASSESEYGYTF.

CDR3 residues: CASSQGRYQETQYF. CDR3 sequence (DNA): TGCGCCAGCAGCCAGGGACGTTACCAAGAGACCCAGTACTTC. This rearrangement joins TRBV4-1 to TRBJ2-5; possibly TRBD1 or TRBD2 for D (5 bases each). Between the trimmed V and J ends, which lost 3 bases and 0 bases, there was a span of 8 bases. Per the germline V gene, CDR1 is MGHRA and CDR2 is YSYEKL. The CDR3 runs to 14 residues.

Only a few counts were recorded for this clonotype. The CDR3 nucleotides read TGTGCCAGCAGGGACAGGGGTCATGGCTACACCTTC. Its translation is CASRDRGHGYTF. This sequence joins TRBV2 and TRBJ1-2; 9 nucleotides match TRBD1. J lost 6 bases, V lost 6 bases, and 2 bases had no gene match. Germline V gene lookup returns CDR1 SNHLY and CDR2 FYNNEI. CDR3 size: 12 residues. The whole variable domain, filled in from reference TRBV2 and TRBJ1-2, reads EPEVTQTPSHQVTQMGQEVILRCVPISNHLYFYWYRQILGQKVEFLVSFYNNEISEKSEIFDDQFSVERPDGSNFTLKIRSTKLEDSAMYFCASRDRGHGYTFGSGTRLTVV.

This clonotype showed up many times. The rearrangement joins TRBV25-1 to TRBJ1-2; 11 bases match TRBD1. The CDR3 spans 14 residues. Germline V gives CDR1 MGHDK, CDR2 SYGVNS. Trimming removed 2 bases from V and 6 bases from J; junction bases left unmatched: 2. CDR3 nucleotides: TGTGCCAGCAGTGAAAAGGACAGGGGGCATGGCTACACCTTC. Translated: CASSEKDRGHGYTF.

V gene TRBV4-3 combines with J gene TRBJ1-1; 7 bases are shared with TRBD1. Germline V gene lookup returns CDR1 LGHNA and CDR2 YSLEER. This CDR3 is built from 15 residues. V gave up 1 base and J gave up 0 bases; unmatched junction bases: 2. CDR3 DNA sequence: TGCGCCAGCAGCCAAGGGGACAGCATGAACACTGAAGCTTTCTTT. Amino acids: CASSQGDSMNTEAFF.

This clonotype was detected many times. The chain couples TRBV5-1 to TRBJ2-1, with D perhaps TRBD1 (6 bases). Trimming cost V 0 bases and J 2 bases, with 15 bases left between them. The germline V gene encodes CDR1 SGHRS and CDR2 YFSETQ. The CDR3 totals 17 residues. CDR3 bases: TGCGCCAGCAGCTTGGGCGACGGGACACCGGCCTACAATGAGCAGTTCTTC. Its protein product is CASSLGDGTPAYNEQFF.

The chain joins TRBV7-2 to TRBJ1-4; maybe TRBD1 (6 bases). V lost 5 bases, J lost 5 bases, and 15 bases lay in between. The CDR3 extends over 15 amino acids. Germline V gene data show CDR1 as SGHTA and CDR2 as FQGNSA. This CDR3 reads CASSLQQGRNEKLFF. CDR3 DNA: TGTGCCAGCAGCCTTCAACAGGGCCGCAATGAAAAACTGTTTTTT.

This clonotype was detected only a few times. V gene TRBV12-3 or TRBV12-4 combines with J gene TRBJ2-1; 9 nucleotides match TRBD1. The CDR3 runs 15 residues. V lost 3 bases, J lost 2 bases, and 2 bases stayed unmatched. As DNA, the CDR3 is TGTGCCAGCAGTTTCAGACAGGGGGCCTACAATGAGCAGTTCTTC. Protein product: CASSFRQGAYNEQFF.

The chain has TRBV28 and TRBJ2-3; possibly TRBD2 for D (6 bases). V shed 3 bases and J shed 0 bases, with 10 bases lying between them. The CDR3 has 15 residues. CDR1 and CDR2 from the germline V gene are MDHEN and SYDVKM. The DNA for the CDR3 is TGTGCCAGCAGTTTGACTAGGACTAGCACAGATACGCAGTATTTT. Its translation is CASSLTRTSTDTQYF.

In this sample, this clonotype turned up a few times. CDR3 coding DNA: TGTGCCAGCAGTCCCTCCGGGAACACCGGGGAGCTGTTTTTT. Its translation is CASSPSGNTGELFF. The genes are TRBV7-3 and TRBJ2-2; D uncertain. Germline CDR1 is SGHTA and CDR2 is FQGTGA. Trimming took off 6 bases at V and 1 base at J, with 9 bases between the two ends. There are 14 residues in the CDR3.

CDR3 DNA: TGCGCCAGCAGGGTTTTAGATTCGGGGCCGGTCCCGGTCTCCTATGGCTACACCTTC. Its translation: CASRVLDSGPVPVSYGYTF. This chain connects TRBV5-1 to TRBJ1-2; tentatively, D is TRBD1 (5 bases). Germline CDR1 SGHRS, CDR2 YFSETQ. The CDR3 has 19 residues. The V gene lost 5 bases and the J gene lost 4 bases, with 30 bases spanning the gap. Using reference TRBV5-1 and TRBJ1-2 for the parts outside the CDR3, the full variable domain is KAGVTQTPRYLIKTRGQQVTLSCSPISGHRSVSWYQQTPGQGLQFLFEYFSETQRNKGNFPGRFSGRQFSNSRSEMNVSTLELGDSALYLCASRVLDSGPVPVSYGYTFGSGTRLTVV.

This clonotype was counted a few times. V and J are TRBV12-5 and TRBJ2-7; 7 bases are shared with TRBD2. V shed 8 bases and J 6 bases; nucleotides not matched to a gene: 13. This CDR3 region has 14 residues. The germline V gene has CDR1 LGHNT and CDR2 FRNRAP. The CDR3 loop is CASYRGAGPSEQYF. The CDR3 DNA reads as TGTGCTAGTTATCGGGGAGCGGGGCCCTCCGAGCAGTACTTC.

This clonotype has just a few counts. V and J are TRBV20-1 and TRBJ2-3; no clear D. The CDR3 sequence is 16 residues long. V was pared by 2 bases and J by 0 bases, with 15 bases between. Germline CDR1 and CDR2: DFQATT and SNEGSKA (reference sequence). The CDR3 sequence is CSARPRGAASTDTQYF. As DNA, the CDR3 is TGCAGTGCTAGACCCCGTGGCGCAGCTAGCACAGATACGCAGTATTTT.

This clonotype occurred a few times. The rearrangement links TRBV4-1 to TRBJ2-1, with D unclear. The assigned J gene may be wrong: the sequence end matches TRBJ2-7 better. CDR3 length: 15 amino acids. Germline CDR1 is MGHRA and CDR2 is YSYEKL. CDR3 DNA sequence: TGCGCCAGCAGCCAAGATGGAGACTTCCCGTACGAGCAGTACTTC. Translation gives CASSQDGDFPYEQYF.

This clonotype showed up just a few times. The genes are TRBV24-1 and TRBJ2-3, with D perhaps matching TRBD1 or TRBD2 (6 bases each). Germline V gene data show CDR1 as KGHDR and CDR2 as SFDVKD. This CDR3 is 16 amino acids long. Trimming took off 4 bases at V and 0 bases at J, with 13 bases between the two ends. Here the CDR3 reads CATSEEGVTSTDTQYF. DNA for the CDR3: TGTGCCACCAGTGAGGAGGGGGTGACTAGCACAGATACGCAGTATTTT.

Ten or more counts support this clonotype. The chain recombines TRBV7-9 with TRBJ1-1; D not resolved. The CDR3 has 11 residues. Germline V gene data show CDR1 as SEHNR and CDR2 as FQNEAQ (reference sequence). V was trimmed by 4 bases and J by 6 bases, leaving 6 bases between them. Written as DNA, the CDR3 is TGTGCCAGCAGCTCCCTCCCTGAAGCTTTCTTT. Residues: CASSSLPEAFF.

CDR3 region: CASSQDLPGTGRRGQETQYF. For the CDR3, the DNA is TGCGCCAGCAGCCAAGATCTTCCGGGGACAGGGCGACGGGGGCAAGAGACCCAGTACTTC. The rearrangement uses TRBV4-3 and TRBJ2-5; 9 bases agree with TRBD1. The length of the CDR3 is 20 residues. After removal of 0 bases from V and 2 bases from J, the junction contained 16 bases not matched to a gene. Looked up from germline, CDR1 is LGHNA and CDR2 is YSLEER.

The table lists this clonotype with a few counts. Here the CDR3 reads CASSLGGGPEAFF. CDR3 bases: TGTGCCAGCAGCTTAGGGGGAGGGCCTGAAGCTTTCTTT. The rearrangement joins TRBV7-6 to TRBJ1-1; D gene unclear. V was cut by 1 base and J by 6 bases, with 9 bases left in between. The germline V gene has CDR1 SGHVS and CDR2 FNYEAQ. CDR3 size: 13 residues.

This clonotype has more than one count but fewer than ten. The chain employs TRBV7-2 and TRBJ2-7; 13 bases align to TRBD2. CDR3 length equals 16 residues. The junction had 7 bases not matched to a gene; V was cut back by 4 bases and J by 4 bases. Germline V gene data show CDR1 as SGHTA and CDR2 as FQGNSA. The chain's CDR3 is CASSSNGLAGVYEQYF. The DNA of the CDR3 is TGTGCCAGCAGCTCTAACGGACTAGCGGGAGTATACGAGCAGTACTTC.

The J gene is TRBJ2-3, the V gene TRBV12-3 or TRBV12-4, with D unresolved. Trimming left V 5 bases short and J 4 bases short, with 16 bases between. This CDR3 comprises 15 residues. CDR3 sequence reads: CASSLRRASADTQYF. Written as DNA, the CDR3 is TGTGCCAGCAGTCTCCGCAGAGCCAGCGCAGATACGCAGTATTTT.